Shown below are 2 T cell receptor beta chains from a single sample sequenced in a study of blood T cells in healthy people across ages. Combining a sample-barcoded 5' primer with a J-beta primer mix, a second PCR ran for about 7 to 11 cycles. Each CDR3 protein is one row after TCRdb ran MiXCR on the 5' RACE reads. The table records approximately 360,000 distinct CDR3 sequences, about 55% of them present only once. Sequences were obtained from blood. Source of these receptors: a man between 60 and 70 years old in good health.

The chain joins TRBV7-3 to TRBJ2-5; D gene unclear. TRBJ2-7 explains the end of the DNA better; the J call may be wrong. The CDR3 loop spans 13 amino acids. From germline, CDR1 is SGHTA and CDR2 FQGTGA. Written as DNA, the CDR3 is TGTGCCAGCAGCCCCGATCCAAGCTACGAGCAGTACTTC. Its translation: CASSPDPSYEQYF.

This clonotype was seen once. The CDR3 DNA reads TGTGCCACCGTTGAAAACCCAACTAATGAAAAACTGTTTTTT. It codes for CATVENPTNEKLFF. V gene TRBV15 combines with J gene TRBJ1-4, with unresolved D. The CDR3 runs 14 residues. The V gene lost 8 bases and the J gene lost 0 bases, with 10 bases spanning the gap. CDR1 and CDR2 (germline): LNHNV, YYDKDF (reference sequence).